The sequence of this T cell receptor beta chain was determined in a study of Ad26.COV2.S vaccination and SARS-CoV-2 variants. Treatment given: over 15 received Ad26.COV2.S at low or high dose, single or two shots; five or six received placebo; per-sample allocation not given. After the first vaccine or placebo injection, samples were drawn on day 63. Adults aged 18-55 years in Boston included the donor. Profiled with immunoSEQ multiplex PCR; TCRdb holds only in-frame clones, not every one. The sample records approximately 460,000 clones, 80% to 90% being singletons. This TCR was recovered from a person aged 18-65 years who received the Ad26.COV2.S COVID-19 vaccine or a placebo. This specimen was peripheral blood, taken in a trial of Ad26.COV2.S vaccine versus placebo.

CDR3 nucleotides: TGTGCCAGCAGCCTGAGACTGAGCACAGATACGCAGTATTTT. Translating it yields CASSLRLSTDTQYF. The chain has TRBV11-2 and TRBJ2-3; D is uncertain. V dropped 5 bases and J dropped 0 bases, with 9 bases sitting between them. This CDR3 has 14 residues. In germline, CDR1 is SGHAT, CDR2 FQNNGV.